The 26 T cell receptor beta chains in this list originate from one sample, sequenced in a study of T cell changes during pregnancy in multiple sclerosis. This table comes from immunoSEQ multiplex PCR, and its TCRdb copy is limited to in-frame clones, with some not included. The sample includes approximately 79,000 clones, 80% to 95% of them seen just once. Source: peripheral blood, taken in the second trimester of pregnancy. These TCRs come from a female donor in good health, enrolled as a control in a pregnancy study.

The chain combines TRBV7-9 with TRBJ1-1, with D unclear. Germline V gene lookup returns CDR1 SEHNR and CDR2 FQNEAQ (reference sequence). Trimming stripped 7 bases from V and 2 bases from J, with 11 bases between. The CDR3 loop spans 13 amino acids. CDR3 in amino acids: CASKASGNTEAFF. The CDR3 region has the DNA TGTGCCAGCAAGGCGAGCGGAAACACTGAAGCTTTCTTT.

The sample holds one count of this clone. V gene TRBV5-6 combines with J gene TRBJ1-2; possibly TRBD1 for D (5 bases). The CDR3 covers 16 residues. V lost 1 base, J lost 4 bases, and 17 bases lay in between. Germline V lookup: CDR1 SGHDT, CDR2 YYEEEE. CDR3 DNA sequence: TGTGCCAGCAGCTTGTCTTCCCAAAGACAGCCCTATGGCTACACCTTC. Translation: CASSLSSQRQPYGYTF.

This clone came up once. This rearrangement joins TRBV25-1 to TRBJ1-2, with a possible D match to TRBD1 (5 bases). Trimming shortened V by 3 bases and J by 8 bases, and 16 bases separated the two germline ends. Germline assignment: CDR1 MGHDK and CDR2 SYGVNS. This CDR3 spans 14 amino acids. The CDR3, as DNA: TGTGCCAGCAGTGACTGGGGGGAGAAGGGGGGCTACACCTTC. Amino acid sequence: CASSDWGEKGGYTF.

The chain links TRBV5-8 to TRBJ2-2, with 10 bases matching TRBD2. V gave up 4 bases and J gave up 0 bases; unmatched junction bases: 6. CDR1 is SGHTS and CDR2 is YDEGEE in the germline V gene. The CDR3 loop spans 17 amino acids. The chain's CDR3 is CASSLGLAPANTGELFF. DNA for the CDR3: TGTGCCAGCAGCCTGGGACTAGCGCCAGCGAACACCGGGGAGCTGTTTTTT.

This clone occurred once. DNA for the CDR3: TGTGCCAGCAGTTATACCCTCCCCCTCGGGACTAGCGGGCGAAGCACAGATACGCAGTATTTT. This codes for CASSYTLPLGTSGRSTDTQYF. J is TRBJ2-3 and V is TRBV6-9, with 12 bases lining up with TRBD2. The CDR3 totals 21 residues. The junction had 15 bases not matched to a gene; V was cut back by 2 bases and J by 0 bases. Germline V gives CDR1 MNHGY, CDR2 SVAAGI.

The J gene is TRBJ2-5, the V gene TRBV25-1, with 7 bases fitting TRBD1. Trimming took 8 bases from V and 3 from J; bases not matched to a gene: 12. The CDR3 spans 15 residues. CDR1 is MGHDK and CDR2 is SYGVNS in the germline V gene. The CDR3 DNA sequence: TGTGCCAGCTCCATAGAGGGCAGGGGGAAAGAGACCCAGTACTTC. Translation: CASSIEGRGKETQYF.

The J gene is TRBJ2-3, the V gene TRBV15; 7 nucleotides align to TRBD1. Germline values: CDR1 LNHNV, CDR2 YYDKDF (reference sequence). With V trimmed by 2 bases and J by 1 base, 3 bases remained unmatched. The length of the CDR3 is 15 residues. CDR3 nucleotides: TGTGCCACCAGCAGACCCCAGGGGGGCACAGATACGCAGTATTTT. It translates to CATSRPQGGTDTQYF.

V and J are TRBV5-4 and TRBJ2-4; D uncertain. Germline-derived CDR1 and CDR2 are SGHNT and YYREEE (reference sequence). Trimming took off 1 base at V and 5 bases at J, with 7 bases between the two ends. The CDR3 is 13 amino acids. The CDR3 DNA reads as TGTGCCAGCAGCTTGAACTTGGAAAACATTCAGTACTTC. Amino acid sequence: CASSLNLENIQYF.

This chain links TRBV6-4 with TRBJ2-1, with D possibly matching TRBD2 (6 bases). CDR1 is MRHNA and CDR2 is SNTAGT in the germline V gene. Trimming shortened V by 3 bases and J by 6 bases, and 15 bases separated the two germline ends. The CDR3 is 15 amino acids. The CDR3 region has the DNA TGTGCCAGCAGTGAAGAGGCGGGGCAGATCAATGAGCAGTTCTTC. This sequence encodes CASSEEAGQINEQFF.

The genes are TRBV30 and TRBJ2-7; TRBD1 agrees at 8 bases. The germline V gene encodes CDR1 GTSNPN and CDR2 SVGIG (reference sequence). CDR3 length: 16 residues. After removal of 1 base from V and 2 bases from J, the junction contained 10 bases not matched to a gene. Here the CDR3 DNA reads TGTGCCTGGAGTGGAGGTTCGACAGGGGTCACCTACGAGCAGTACTTC. It codes for CAWSGGSTGVTYEQYF.

The chain joins TRBV6-1 to TRBJ2-5, with D unclear. Germline V gene lookup returns CDR1 MNHNS and CDR2 SASEGT. Trimming took 3 bases from V and 5 from J, leaving 22 bases between them. This CDR3 comprises 17 residues. The CDR3 is CASSDPRGIFYRETQYF. The CDR3 nucleotides are TGTGCCAGCAGTGACCCCAGAGGCATTTTTTATCGGGAGACCCAGTACTTC.

The gene calls are TRBV4-1 and TRBJ2-5, with 9 bases aligning to TRBD1. Germline CDR1 reads MGHRA; CDR2 reads YSYEKL. V lost 3 bases and J lost 5; bases outside the gene matches: 10. This CDR3 comprises 16 residues. The CDR3 loop is CASSHNRGRTRETQYF. DNA of the CDR3: TGCGCCAGCAGCCACAACAGGGGGCGCACACGGGAGACCCAGTACTTC.

The chain combines TRBV11-3 with TRBJ2-3, with TRBD1 identical over 8 bases. CDR1 and CDR2 from the germline V gene are SGHNT and YENEEA. V lost 5 bases to trimming and J lost 4 bases; unmatched junction nucleotides: 8. The CDR3 spans 15 residues. The CDR3 region is CASSLRTGLADTQYF. The CDR3 DNA reads as TGTGCCAGCAGCCTCCGGACAGGGCTTGCAGATACGCAGTATTTT.

The chain combines TRBV14 with TRBJ2-7; 10 nucleotides align to TRBD1. The germline gives CDR1 SGHDN, CDR2 FVKESK. This CDR3 contains 17 residues. The V segment lost 4 bases and the J segment 6 bases; nucleotides outside the gene matches: 15. The CDR3 loop is CASSLLQPGTGVREQYF. DNA of the CDR3: TGTGCCAGCAGCCTCCTTCAACCCGGGACAGGGGTACGCGAGCAGTACTTC.

This chain links TRBV4-3 with TRBJ1-1; 9 nucleotides align to TRBD1. V shed 5 bases and J 4 bases; nucleotides not matched to a gene: 5. The CDR3 has 14 amino acids. Germline CDR1 is LGHNA and CDR2 is YSLEER. The CDR3 DNA reads as TGCGCCAGCAGCGAGGACAGGGGAGGCACTGAAGCTTTCTTT. Amino acid sequence: CASSEDRGGTEAFF.

DNA for the CDR3: TGTGCCAGCTCACGGGGACAGCAAGAGACCCAGTACTTC. It yields the protein CASSRGQQETQYF. This chain connects TRBV18 to TRBJ2-5, with 7 bases aligning to TRBD1. The CDR3 extends over 13 amino acids. Germline V gives CDR1 KGHSH, CDR2 LQKENI. V shed 4 bases, J shed 2 bases, and the junction held 1 base outside the gene matches.

J is TRBJ1-1 and V is TRBV7-9; D is unclear. Per germline, CDR1 SEHNR and CDR2 FQNEAQ (reference sequence). V was trimmed by 4 bases and J by 7 bases, leaving 13 bases between them. There are 13 residues in the CDR3. The CDR3 region has the DNA TGTGCCAGCAGCTCCAACGGGGATGGTGAAGCTTTCTTT. It specifies CASSSNGDGEAFF.

In its sample, this clone was seen once. This chain uses TRBV19 with TRBJ2-7, with 8 bases matching TRBD1. The trim removed 5 bases at V and 6 bases at J, leaving 9 bases unmatched. CDR1 LNHDA and CDR2 SQIVND come from the germline V gene (reference sequence). The CDR3 has 14 residues. The CDR3 loop is CASSPGQVTGEQYF. For the CDR3, the DNA is TGTGCCAGTAGTCCGGGACAGGTTACGGGCGAGCAGTACTTC.

V usage is TRBV20-1 and J usage is TRBJ2-7, with D perhaps matching TRBD2 (5 bases). The germline V and J ends were trimmed by 6 bases and 2 bases, with 5 bases remaining between them. Germline V gene sequence: CDR1 DFQATT, CDR2 SNEGSKA (reference sequence). This CDR3 comprises 10 residues. This CDR3 reads CSAGTYEQYF. The CDR3 bases are TGCAGTGCCGGGACCTACGAGCAGTACTTC.

The gene calls are TRBV5-4 and TRBJ1-2; 12 bases map to TRBD1. The CDR3 length is 16 residues. V lost 4 bases and J lost 7; bases outside the gene matches: 11. CDR1 is SGHNT and CDR2 is YYREEE in the germline V gene (reference sequence). CDR3 residues: CASSGARDRGRFGYTF. In DNA, the CDR3 is TGTGCCAGCAGCGGGGCCCGGGACAGGGGGCGGTTTGGCTACACCTTC.

This sequence joins TRBV7-6 and TRBJ2-1; TRBD2 matches at 10 bases. V lost 1 base to trimming and J lost 7 bases; unmatched junction nucleotides: 4. Germline CDR1 reads SGHVS; CDR2 reads FNYEAQ. This CDR3 spans 15 amino acids. The CDR3 region has the DNA TGTGCCAGCAGCTTAGAAGCGGGAGGGGGGAATGAGCAGTTCTTC. This gives the protein CASSLEAGGGNEQFF.

This clone has a single count. The genes are TRBV10-1 and TRBJ1-2; 8 bases map to TRBD1. Germline-derived CDR1 and CDR2 are WNHNN and SYGVQD (reference sequence). Trimming at V came to 5 bases and at J to 0 bases, leaving 2 bases not matched to a gene. This CDR3 has 14 residues. CDR3 bases: TGCGCCAGCAGTTCACAGGGGGCTAACTATGGCTACACCTTC. Translated, it gives CASSSQGANYGYTF.

V and J are TRBV2 and TRBJ1-5, with D hard to call. CDR1 SNHLY and CDR2 FYNNEI come from the germline V gene. V lost 5 bases and J lost 3, with 8 bases in between. CDR3 length: 13 residues. This chain's CDR3 is CASSLDYNQPQHF. The CDR3 coding sequence is TGTGCCAGCAGTTTGGACTACAATCAGCCCCAGCATTTT. Full variable domain (outside the CDR3, taken from reference TRBV2 and TRBJ1-5): EPEVTQTPSHQVTQMGQEVILRCVPISNHLYFYWYRQILGQKVEFLVSFYNNEISEKSEIFDDQFSVERPDGSNFTLKIRSTKLEDSAMYFCASSLDYNQPQHFGDGTRLSIL.

V usage is TRBV2 and J usage is TRBJ1-1; no firm D call. CDR3 length equals 13 residues. V gave up 2 bases and J gave up 4 bases, with 8 bases separating them. Germline V gene lookup returns CDR1 SNHLY and CDR2 FYNNEI. CDR3 nucleotide sequence: TGTGCCAGCAGTGAACGGGAGGTCACTGAAGCTTTCTTT. Its protein is CASSEREVTEAFF.

The chain has TRBV11-2 and TRBJ2-7; possible D gene TRBD1, 5 bases. The V and J ends lost 2 bases and 6 bases respectively, with 14 bases between them. CDR1 SGHAT and CDR2 FQNNGV come from the germline V gene. The CDR3 loop spans 14 amino acids. CDR3: CASSLPGLIFEQYF. The CDR3 DNA reads as TGTGCCAGCAGCTTACCAGGGTTGATATTCGAGCAGTACTTC.

The V gene is TRBV19, the J gene TRBJ1-2; 9 positions match TRBD1. CDR3 length: 15 amino acids. Germline CDR1 and CDR2: LNHDA and SQIVND (reference sequence). J gave up 3 bases and V 5 bases, and 7 bases lay outside the gene matches. As DNA, the CDR3 is TGTGCCAGTAGTTCACGGGACAGGGACTACTATGGCTACACCTTC. It translates to CASSSRDRDYYGYTF. The entire variable domain, with the rest obtained from reference TRBV19 and TRBJ1-2, is as follows: DGGITQSPKYLFRKEGQNVTLSCEQNLNHDAMYWYRQDPGQGLRLIYYSQIVNDFQKGDIAEGYSVSREKKESFPLTVTSAQKNPTAFYLCASSSRDRDYYGYTFGSGTRLTVV.